This TCR beta chain came from a study of blood T cells in healthy people across ages (dated by TCRdb to the mid-2010s). For context, the study as a whole: In model experiments, roughly one uniquely barcoded TCR beta cDNA molecule per two T cells was captured by template switching. Donors of different ages were randomly distributed across sequencing lanes to avoid experimental bias. To track age-related changes in TCR beta repertoire diversity, the study relied on deep sequencing normalized with unique cDNA molecular identifiers. The study analyzed two additional independent replicas of 1 million unique cDNA reads from the same blood draw for two donors, one aged 18 to 29 and one aged 80 or older. The donors were split into four age groups: young (average about 16 years), middle-aged (39), aged (62) and long-lived (more than 80).

This clonotype has a handful of counts. Its recognized antigen is unknown. Base-call qualities are not available, and no considerably larger clone is one nucleotide away. General study outcomes and caveats: Compared with the aged group, more naive CD4+ T cells, fewer expanded clones and increased TCR diversity were shown by the long-lived group, suggesting age selection. Conclusive comparison of naive and antigen-experienced compartments was prevented by the profiling of bulk unsorted PBMCs. A strong correlation was found between observed TCR beta diversity and the percentage of naive T cells measured by flow cytometry. As age increased, observed TCR beta diversity per million T cells dropped in a roughly linear way, and a significant reduction was already evident by age 40. Because donor CMV infection status was unknown, age-related changes in expanded clonotypes were potentially confounded. Estimates of total diversity from one million sequenced T cells were regarded as lower bounds and underestimates.

Library preparation used 5' RACE. Sequencing took place on an Illumina HiSeq 2500. A second 7 to 11 cycle PCR used a sample-barcoded 5' primer and a J-beta primer mix. A unique molecular identifier was introduced onto each TCR beta cDNA molecule by a template-switch 5' adaptor carrying 12 random nucleotides. At least 2.5 million CDR3-containing paired-end reads were obtained from each sample. The Mint cDNA synthesis kit, primed by a TRBC-specific oligonucleotide, was used to synthesize first-strand cDNA from all RNA. Following uracil-DNA glycosylase treatment, a first 18-cycle PCR with universal primers M1SS and BC2_uni_R was performed on all cDNA. Per the authors' processing: For normalization, 1 million high-quality reads, each with a distinct molecular identifier, were randomly selected from each sample. Instead of being binned into consensus sequences, reads that shared molecular identifiers were thrown out. CDR3 identification, clonotype clustering and error correction used MiTCR with a Q25 quality threshold and the strictest error-elimination algorithm. Lower-bound total TCR beta diversity was estimated with a nonparametric unseen species model using Euler transformation. The raw public data were reprocessed by TCRdb itself: fastp quality trimming at Q25, MiXCR clonotype calling, in-frame beta chains only. Each CDR3 protein appears once, grouped with its most common genes and DNA. The V and J calls and clone size are TCRdb's, not the authors'. The sample records some 1.1 million distinct CDR3 sequences, under 40% of which are singletons. The top ten hold about 12% of the sample.

The germline V gene gives CDR1 as MGHDK and CDR2 as SYGVNS. From its cysteine to its phenylalanine, the CDR3 spans 14 amino acids. This entry keeps only the CDR3 DNA: 42 bases, framed from base 1. V lost 5 bases and J lost 4 bases, and the count of bases not matched to a germline gene is 6. The donors were 40 or so Caucasian individuals from Russia, aged roughly 6 to 100 years, who were systemically healthy. Each donor gave ten milliliters of peripheral blood, collected into EDTA-treated Vacutainer tubes. Ficoll-Paque density-gradient centrifugation was used to isolate PBMCs, with at least 6 million per sample. Total RNA was extracted from PBMCs with Trizol reagent, with at least 6 micrograms obtained per sample. For every donor, an aliquot of PBMCs went through flow cytometry to measure the percentages of naive CD45RAhigh/CD27high T cells.

The material sequenced was blood. The TCR sequence derives from a man between 18 and 29 years old in good health. This chain joins TRBV25-1 to TRBJ2-3; 7 junctional bases match TRBD1. The DNA is as follows: TGTGCCAGCAGTAATTCGACAGGGTCAGATACGCAGTATTTT. This sequence encodes CASSNSTGSDTQYF.